This entry describes one TCR beta chain. Trimming left V 4 bases short and J 0 bases short, with 13 bases between. CDR1 LNHDA and CDR2 SQIVND come from the germline V gene (reference sequence). This CDR3 is built from 15 residues. The PCR contained 60 Vbeta and 13 Jbeta primers. TCRdb's copy holds only in-frame clones and misses some; the assay was immunoSEQ multiplex PCR. With 90,000 to 120,000 clones in the sample, the ten largest clones hold 0.5% to 0.7%. This entry comes from a study of cytomegalovirus exposure and HLA in healthy donors. The rearrangement joins TRBV19 to TRBJ2-7; TRBD2 might be the D (5 bases). This TCR was sampled from a man aged 50 or older in good health and CMV-seronegative. The source material was PBMCs. The CDR3 is CASSRPGWSSYEQYF. CDR3 in DNA: TGTGCCAGTAGTAGACCGGGATGGAGCTCCTACGAGCAGTACTTC.